These T cell receptor beta chains were read from a single sample in a study of blood T cell repertoires in COVID-19. Here immunoSEQ multiplex PCR was the method, and the copy in TCRdb shows in-frame clones only, minus some. The sample lists about 320,000 clones, roughly 85% occurring once. The sample taken for sequencing was peripheral blood. All receptors come from a human donor in a cohort sampled during active COVID-19. Each CDR3 is given with its conserved first and last residue. D genes are given only for firm matches. Only part of the rows carry a size: once, few, many, or a class if the clone is expanded.

V: TRBV10-3
J: TRBJ1-1
D: -
size: -
DNA: TGTGCCATCAGTGCCATAAGGGGCCCCGAAGCTTTCTTT
CDR3: CAISAIRGPEAFF

V: TRBV29-1
J: TRBJ1-4
D: TRBD1
size: -
DNA: TGCAGCGTTGTATGGACAGGGCTTACTAATGAAAAACTGTTTTTT
CDR3: CSVVWTGLTNEKLFF

V: TRBV6-4
J: TRBJ1-1
D: -
size: -
DNA: TGTGCCAGCAGTGGACAGATGAACACTGAAGCTTTCTTT
CDR3: CASSGQMNTEAFF

V: TRBV20-1
J: TRBJ1-1
D: TRBD1
size: -
DNA: TGCAGTGCGTACAGGGGGATCTGGGCTTTCTTT
CDR3: CSAYRGIWAFF

V: TRBV30
J: TRBJ1-2
D: -
size: -
DNA: TGTGCCTGGAGTGGAGAGGGGGATGGCTACACCTTC
CDR3: CAWSGEGDGYTF

V: TRBV6-6
J: TRBJ1-1
D: TRBD1
size: -
DNA: TGTGCCAGCAGTCCGATCCTCTTCTCGAGGTTCGGACAGGGGACCACTGAAGCTTTCTTT
CDR3: CASSPILFSRFGQGTTEAFF

V: TRBV9
J: TRBJ1-1
D: -
size: -
DNA: TGTGCCAGCAGCGTAGCGAGTAACACTGAAGCTTTCTTT
CDR3: CASSVASNTEAFF

V: TRBV28
J: TRBJ1-2
D: -
size: -
DNA: TGTGCCAGCAGTCCCCACAGTACAGCTAACTATGGCTACACCTTC
CDR3: CASSPHSTANYGYTF

V: TRBV9
J: TRBJ1-2
D: TRBD1
size: -
DNA: TGTGCCAGCAGCCCATATGACAGGGGAGAAGATGGCTACACCTTC
CDR3: CASSPYDRGEDGYTF

V: TRBV19
J: TRBJ1-1
D: -
size: -
DNA: TGTGCCAGTAGTATACCCTGGGGGGGTATCACTGAAGCTTTCTTT
CDR3: CASSIPWGGITEAFF

V: TRBV11-2
J: TRBJ1-2
D: -
size: -
DNA: TGTGCCAGCAGCTTACCCCGACAGCTCTATGGCTACACCTTC
CDR3: CASSLPRQLYGYTF

V: TRBV28
J: TRBJ1-5
D: -
size: -
DNA: TGTGCCAGCAGTTTGCGTCAGCCCCAGCATTTT
CDR3: CASSLRQPQHF

V: TRBV12-5
J: TRBJ2-7
D: -
size: -
DNA: TGTGCTAGTGGTCAATGGCCTGCCTACGAGCAGTACTTC
CDR3: CASGQWPAYEQYF

V: TRBV5-1
J: TRBJ1-5
D: -
size: once
DNA: TGCGCCAGCAGCTTGGGCATCCGGGACTCAGTGCCGCCCCAGCATTTT
CDR3: CASSLGIRDSVPPQHF

V: TRBV3-1/TRBV3-2
J: TRBJ1-2
D: TRBD1
size: -
DNA: TGTGCCAGCAGCGCCGGGACAGGGCCCTATGGCTACACCTTC
CDR3: CASSAGTGPYGYTF

V: TRBV3-1/TRBV3-2
J: TRBJ1-4
D: TRBD1
size: -
DNA: TGTGCCAGCAGGACCGGGACAGCTACTGAAAAACTGTTTTTT
CDR3: CASRTGTATEKLFF

V: TRBV25-1
J: TRBJ1-2
D: -
size: -
DNA: TGTGCCAGCAGTGACCTACGACTGGGACTTAACTATGGCTACACCTTC
CDR3: CASSDLRLGLNYGYTF

V: TRBV14
J: TRBJ1-1
D: TRBD1
size: -
DNA: TGTGCCAGCAGCCGACAGGGAACAACTGAAGCTTTCTTT
CDR3: CASSRQGTTEAFF

V: TRBV29-1
J: TRBJ2-7
D: -
size: once
DNA: TGCAGCGTCACGGGCGACAGCGACGAGCAGTACTTC
CDR3: CSVTGDSDEQYF

V: TRBV18
J: TRBJ2-3
D: TRBD2
size: -
DNA: TGTGCCAGCTCCCCAATCGGGGGGACAGATACGCAGTATTTT
CDR3: CASSPIGGTDTQYF

V: TRBV29-1
J: TRBJ1-2
D: -
size: -
DNA: TGCAGCGTGCACATCCCGGACAGAGCTAACTATGGCTACACCTTC
CDR3: CSVHIPDRANYGYTF

V: TRBV14
J: TRBJ2-7
D: -
size: few
DNA: TGTGCCAGCAGCCCCAGGGTTTATGGGAACGAGCAGTACTTC
CDR3: CASSPRVYGNEQYF

V: TRBV7-2
J: TRBJ1-1
D: -
size: once
DNA: TGTGCCAGCAGCCCTTCTTTCGGCACTGAAGCTTTCTTT
CDR3: CASSPSFGTEAFF

V: TRBV7-8
J: TRBJ2-2
D: TRBD2
size: -
DNA: TGTGCCAGCACCCCCATAGCGGGGGGCGTTGTCGGGGAGCTGTTTTTT
CDR3: CASTPIAGGVVGELFF

V: TRBV10-2
J: TRBJ1-5
D: -
size: -
DNA: TGCGCCAGCTCCGGCGCGGGGGGCGATCAGCCCCAGCATTTT
CDR3: CASSGAGGDQPQHF

V: TRBV19
J: TRBJ1-5
D: TRBD1
size: few
DNA: TGTGCCAGTAGTACGGACAGGTCATTCAATCAGCCCCAGCATTTT
CDR3: CASSTDRSFNQPQHF

V: TRBV9
J: TRBJ1-1
D: -
size: -
DNA: TGTGCCAGCAGCGCCTGGGGGGGAGGCACTGAAGCTTTCTTT
CDR3: CASSAWGGGTEAFF

V: TRBV24-1
J: TRBJ1-1
D: -
size: -
DNA: TGTGCCACCAGTGATTCGCAGGGCACTGAAGCTTTCTTT
CDR3: CATSDSQGTEAFF

V: TRBV7-3
J: TRBJ2-3
D: -
size: -
DNA: TGTGCCAGCAGCGTTGGAGGGATAGATACGCAGTATTTT
CDR3: CASSVGGIDTQYF

V: TRBV10-2
J: TRBJ1-1
D: -
size: -
DNA: TGCGCCAGCCTCTTGAGCACTGAAGCTTTCTTT
CDR3: CASLLSTEAFF

V: TRBV5-4
J: TRBJ2-6
D: TRBD1
size: -
DNA: TGTGCCAGCAGCCCGGGACAGGGGAACTCTGGGGCCAACGTCCTGACTTTC
CDR3: CASSPGQGNSGANVLTF

V: TRBV6-5
J: TRBJ2-2
D: -
size: once
DNA: TGTGCCAGCAGCCGACAGGCGTTGGCCGGGGAGCTGTTTTTT
CDR3: CASSRQALAGELFF

V: TRBV29-1
J: TRBJ2-3
D: -
size: -
DNA: TGCAGCGTTGAAGATCAGGGGGGTACGCAGTATTTT
CDR3: CSVEDQGGTQYF

V: TRBV5-1
J: TRBJ2-5
D: TRBD1
size: once
DNA: TGCGCCAGCAGCTCCTCCGGGACAGAAAGGAGAGAGACCCAGTACTTC
CDR3: CASSSSGTERRETQYF

V: TRBV7-9
J: TRBJ1-1
D: -
size: -
DNA: TGTGCCAGCAGCTTAGCCCGGGGGTCAGGAGAAGCTTTCTTT
CDR3: CASSLARGSGEAFF

V: TRBV30
J: TRBJ1-1
D: -
size: -
DNA: TGTGCCTGGGGGCCACGGGGGGCTTTCTTT
CDR3: CAWGPRGAFF

V: TRBV6-5
J: TRBJ1-2
D: -
size: few
DNA: TGTGCCAGCAGTTACTCAATAGGAGGGCTGAGCTATGGCTACACCTTC
CDR3: CASSYSIGGLSYGYTF

V: TRBV6-5
J: TRBJ1-2
D: -
size: few
DNA: TGTGCCAGCAGTCTGGACATAAACTATGGCTACACCTTC
CDR3: CASSLDINYGYTF

V: TRBV6-1
J: TRBJ2-3
D: -
size: once
DNA: TGTGCCAGCAGTGAAGGGGGCTTTACTACGCAGTATTTT
CDR3: CASSEGGFTTQYF

V: TRBV3-1/TRBV3-2
J: TRBJ2-7
D: TRBD2
size: -
DNA: TGTGCCAGCAGCCAGCGGGGGACGGACTACGAGCAGTACTTC
CDR3: CASSQRGTDYEQYF

V: TRBV2
J: TRBJ1-1
D: -
size: -
DNA: TGTGCCAGAAGAACGGGGTATTACACTGAAGCTTTCTTT
CDR3: CARRTGYYTEAFF